A selection of T cell receptor beta chains follows, all from one sample in a study of HIV-infected patients and healthy controls. TCRdb independently ran MiXCR on the 5' RACE reads; one entry per CDR3 protein. The sample comprises about 6,000 distinct CDR3 sequences, roughly 10% of which are singletons, and 9.5% to 15% rests with the top ten. The material was blood, obtained before antiretroviral therapy. These receptors all come from an adult with HIV infection. The CDR3 runs from the conserved cysteine through the conserved F or W. The order of the fields is clone size, D gene, V gene, J gene, CDR3 DNA, CDR3 protein. A D gene is named only where the DNA matches it firmly. The size field is filled for only some rows; it gives once, few, many or a size class.

clone size: medium-sized
D gene: NA
V gene: TRBV29-1
J gene: TRBJ1-1
CDR3 DNA: TGCAGCGTTGATGGAAAACAGGGAACCACTGAAGCTTTCTTT
CDR3 protein: CSVDGKQGTTEAFF

clone size: medium-sized
D gene: TRBD2
V gene: TRBV5-1
J gene: TRBJ2-1
CDR3 DNA: TGCGCCAGCAGCACCGGGACTATTAACTACAATGAGCAGTTCTTC
CDR3 protein: CASSTGTINYNEQFF

clone size: medium-sized
D gene: TRBD1
V gene: TRBV9
J gene: TRBJ2-5
CDR3 DNA: TGTGCCAGCAGCGTCGGGACAGGGGGCTTCGAGACCCAGTACTTC
CDR3 protein: CASSVGTGGFETQYF

clone size: medium-sized
D gene: NA
V gene: TRBV7-3
J gene: TRBJ2-1
CDR3 DNA: TGTGCCAGCAGTCTACTCGGGGACTCCTACAATGAGCAGTTCTTC
CDR3 protein: CASSLLGDSYNEQFF

clone size: medium-sized
D gene: TRBD1
V gene: TRBV6-5
J gene: TRBJ2-5
CDR3 DNA: TGTGCCAGCAGAAAGACGGACAGGTTGGGACAAGAGACCCAGTACTTC
CDR3 protein: CASRKTDRLGQETQYF

clone size: many
D gene: TRBD1
V gene: TRBV27
J gene: TRBJ2-5
CDR3 DNA: TGTGCCAGCAGTTTATCCCGTACGACAGGGGGGAGCCAAGAGACCCAGTACTTC
CDR3 protein: CASSLSRTTGGSQETQYF

clone size: medium-sized
D gene: NA
V gene: TRBV3-1
J gene: TRBJ2-5
CDR3 DNA: TGTGCCAGCAGGAAAGAGACCCAGTACTTC
CDR3 protein: CASRKETQYF

clone size: NA
D gene: NA
V gene: TRBV12-3/TRBV12-4
J gene: TRBJ1-6
CDR3 DNA: TGTGCCAGCAGCCCTTGGGGCCTCTATAATTCACCCCTCCACTTT
CDR3 protein: CASSPWGLYNSPLHF

clone size: many
D gene: NA
V gene: TRBV4-1
J gene: TRBJ1-1
CDR3 DNA: TGCGCCAGCAGCCTTCCTACTCCCGGGGAAATGAACACTGAAGCTTTCTTT
CDR3 protein: CASSLPTPGEMNTEAFF

clone size: medium-sized
D gene: NA
V gene: TRBV2
J gene: TRBJ1-1
CDR3 DNA: TGTGCCAGCACCGTCGTGAACACTGAAGCTTTCTTT
CDR3 protein: CASTVVNTEAFF

clone size: few
D gene: NA
V gene: TRBV4-1
J gene: TRBJ2-7
CDR3 DNA: TGCGCCAGCCCGCCAGAGGGACTTGGCTACGAGCAGTACTTC
CDR3 protein: CASPPEGLGYEQYF

clone size: NA
D gene: NA
V gene: TRBV20-1
J gene: TRBJ2-7
CDR3 DNA: TGCAGTGCTAGCTGGGGTGGGAACTCCTACGAGCAGTACTTC
CDR3 protein: CSASWGGNSYEQYF

clone size: NA
D gene: NA
V gene: TRBV6-1
J gene: TRBJ1-5
CDR3 DNA: TGTGCCAGCAGCGGGATGGGGAGCAATCAGCCCCAGCATTTT
CDR3 protein: CASSGMGSNQPQHF

clone size: medium-sized
D gene: NA
V gene: TRBV7-9
J gene: TRBJ2-7
CDR3 DNA: TGTGCCAGCAGCTTTCGGGACGGGAGCTACGAGCAGTACTTC
CDR3 protein: CASSFRDGSYEQYF

clone size: many
D gene: NA
V gene: TRBV6-6
J gene: TRBJ1-4
CDR3 DNA: TGTGCCAGCAGTTACTCAGGGGTTGGAGGCCAAGATGAAAAACTGTTTTTT
CDR3 protein: CASSYSGVGGQDEKLFF

clone size: large
D gene: NA
V gene: TRBV2
J gene: TRBJ2-7
CDR3 DNA: TGTGCCAGCAGGTTGGCGAGTTCGGCCTACGAGCAGTACTTC
CDR3 protein: CASRLASSAYEQYF

clone size: medium-sized
D gene: TRBD2
V gene: TRBV7-8
J gene: TRBJ2-4
CDR3 DNA: TGTGCCAGCAGCATTGGCGGGGGGGCGAAAAACATTCAGTACTTC
CDR3 protein: CASSIGGGAKNIQYF

clone size: NA
D gene: NA
V gene: TRBV28
J gene: TRBJ1-2
CDR3 DNA: TGTGCCAGCACCGGGACGGACGAGTATGGCTACACCTTC
CDR3 protein: CASTGTDEYGYTF

clone size: NA
D gene: NA
V gene: TRBV20-1
J gene: TRBJ1-3
CDR3 DNA: TGCAGTGCCGCTCGGCAGGGTAGTAGAGACACCATATATTTT
CDR3 protein: CSAARQGSRDTIYF

clone size: medium-sized
D gene: TRBD2
V gene: TRBV5-1
J gene: TRBJ2-7
CDR3 DNA: TGCGCCAGCAGCCTACGAGGACTAGCGGGACCCTACGAGCAGTACTTC
CDR3 protein: CASSLRGLAGPYEQYF

clone size: medium-sized
D gene: NA
V gene: TRBV29-1
J gene: TRBJ2-1
CDR3 DNA: TGCAGCGTTGTCGGACTAAGCTCCTACAATGAGCAGTTCTTC
CDR3 protein: CSVVGLSSYNEQFF

clone size: many
D gene: NA
V gene: TRBV7-2
J gene: TRBJ1-6
CDR3 DNA: TGTGCCAGCAGCCACCGGAACCCATCACCCCTCCACTTT
CDR3 protein: CASSHRNPSPLHF

clone size: medium-sized
D gene: NA
V gene: TRBV7-9
J gene: TRBJ1-1
CDR3 DNA: TGTGCCAGCAGCTTAGTGGTTCCCTCCACTGAAGCTTTCTTT
CDR3 protein: CASSLVVPSTEAFF

clone size: many
D gene: NA
V gene: TRBV5-1
J gene: TRBJ2-7
CDR3 DNA: TGCGCCAGCAGCACCCGGAGCCAGCGGTACGAGCAGTACTTC
CDR3 protein: CASSTRSQRYEQYF

clone size: many
D gene: NA
V gene: TRBV6-1
J gene: TRBJ1-5
CDR3 DNA: TGTGCCAGCACATGGACAGCCGATAGCAATCAGCCCCAGCATTTT
CDR3 protein: CASTWTADSNQPQHF

clone size: medium-sized
D gene: NA
V gene: TRBV29-1
J gene: TRBJ1-6
CDR3 DNA: TGCAGCGTTGAATGGACCCGAGGGTCCCTCCACTTT
CDR3 protein: CSVEWTRGSLHF

clone size: NA
D gene: NA
V gene: TRBV6-5
J gene: TRBJ1-5
CDR3 DNA: TGTGCCAGCAGTCCTACTGGAGACAGCAATCAGCCCCAGCATTTT
CDR3 protein: CASSPTGDSNQPQHF

clone size: many
D gene: NA
V gene: TRBV6-5
J gene: TRBJ1-4
CDR3 DNA: TGTGCCAGCAGTGACAATCAACTCGCACCTAATGAAAAACTGTTTTTT
CDR3 protein: CASSDNQLAPNEKLFF

clone size: many
D gene: NA
V gene: TRBV20-1
J gene: TRBJ2-3
CDR3 DNA: TGCAGTGCTCCGCCTAGCACAGATACGCAGTATTTT
CDR3 protein: CSAPPSTDTQYF

clone size: NA
D gene: NA
V gene: TRBV20-1
J gene: TRBJ1-5
CDR3 DNA: TGCAGTGCAACCAGGGGAGACCAGCCCCAGCATTTT
CDR3 protein: CSATRGDQPQHF

clone size: medium-sized
D gene: NA
V gene: TRBV29-1
J gene: TRBJ1-4
CDR3 DNA: TGCAGCGTTCGGACAAAAGAAAAACTGTTTTTT
CDR3 protein: CSVRTKEKLFF

clone size: many
D gene: NA
V gene: TRBV6-5
J gene: TRBJ1-2
CDR3 DNA: TGTGCCAGCAGTTACTTACAGGATGGGTATGGCTACACCTTC
CDR3 protein: CASSYLQDGYGYTF

clone size: NA
D gene: NA
V gene: TRBV20-1
J gene: TRBJ2-3
CDR3 DNA: TGCAGTGCTAGCCAAAAAGGGGCAGATACGCAGTATTTT
CDR3 protein: CSASQKGADTQYF

clone size: many
D gene: NA
V gene: TRBV12-3/TRBV12-4
J gene: TRBJ2-5
CDR3 DNA: TGTGCCAGCAGTTTATGGCGGGAACGTATCCTCGAGACCCAGTACTTC
CDR3 protein: CASSLWRERILETQYF

clone size: medium-sized
D gene: NA
V gene: TRBV27
J gene: TRBJ1-5
CDR3 DNA: TGTGCCAGCAGTTTATCCGGAACGTATGGGGAGCCCCAGCATTTT
CDR3 protein: CASSLSGTYGEPQHF

clone size: few
D gene: NA
V gene: TRBV5-1
J gene: TRBJ2-2
CDR3 DNA: TGCGCCAGCAGCTTGGTGGGTGTGACACTTAACACCGGGGAGCTGTTTTTT
CDR3 protein: CASSLVGVTLNTGELFF

clone size: large
D gene: TRBD2
V gene: TRBV3-1
J gene: TRBJ2-1
CDR3 DNA: TGTGCCAGCAGCCCCGTCAGCGGGGGGGCCGGGGATGAGCAGTTCTTC
CDR3 protein: CASSPVSGGAGDEQFF

clone size: many
D gene: NA
V gene: TRBV29-1
J gene: TRBJ2-3
CDR3 DNA: TGCAGCGTTGAGGCAGATACGCAGTATTTT
CDR3 protein: CSVEADTQYF

clone size: few
D gene: TRBD1
V gene: TRBV18
J gene: TRBJ2-5
CDR3 DNA: TGTGCCAGCTCATCGGACAGGGTTCAAGAGACCCAGTACTTC
CDR3 protein: CASSSDRVQETQYF

clone size: medium-sized
D gene: NA
V gene: TRBV19
J gene: TRBJ1-5
CDR3 DNA: TGTGCCAGTAGTATCTCGGGATACCTCATTGATCAGCCCCAGCATTTT
CDR3 protein: CASSISGYLIDQPQHF

clone size: medium-sized
D gene: NA
V gene: TRBV11-1
J gene: TRBJ2-3
CDR3 DNA: TGTGCCAGCAGCTTATCCACGGGAACAGATACGCAGTATTTT
CDR3 protein: CASSLSTGTDTQYF

clone size: few
D gene: NA
V gene: TRBV28
J gene: TRBJ2-5
CDR3 DNA: TGTGCCAGCAGTTTTGTATATTTGAAGGGCGGAAAAGAGACCCAGTACTTC
CDR3 protein: CASSFVYLKGGKETQYF

clone size: many
D gene: TRBD2
V gene: TRBV15
J gene: TRBJ2-4
CDR3 DNA: TGTGCCACCAGCAGAAAGACTAGCGGGGCGCCCCAGGACGTTCAGTACTTC
CDR3 protein: CATSRKTSGAPQDVQYF

clone size: medium-sized
D gene: NA
V gene: TRBV28
J gene: TRBJ2-5
CDR3 DNA: TGTGCCAGCAGTTTCTCCGGGCGAGAGACCCAGTACTTC
CDR3 protein: CASSFSGRETQYF

clone size: NA
D gene: TRBD1
V gene: TRBV5-4
J gene: TRBJ1-6
CDR3 DNA: TGTGCCAGCAGCTTCCGACAGGGGTGGAATTCACCCCTCCACTTT
CDR3 protein: CASSFRQGWNSPLHF

clone size: medium-sized
D gene: NA
V gene: TRBV12-3/TRBV12-4
J gene: TRBJ2-5
CDR3 DNA: TGTGCCAGCAGTTCAGAGGGAGCTGGGGGGGCTGAGACCCAGTACTTC
CDR3 protein: CASSSEGAGGAETQYF